Below, 32 T cell receptor beta chains from the same sample are listed, as sequenced in a study of OX40 agonist ivuxolimab in advanced cancers. Measured with immunoSEQ multiplex PCR; TCRdb has only the in-frame clones, and not every one. The profile shows about 58,000 clones, more than 85% of them singletons. The sequences come from CD4+ or CD8+ T cells sorted from blood, collected in a trial of the OX40 agonist ivuxolimab. These receptors all come from an adult with an advanced solid tumor such as melanoma, head and neck, liver or kidney cancer.

The table lists this clone with a few counts. A read error may produce the germline difference seen at one junction end. The J gene is TRBJ2-7, the V gene TRBV7-7; maybe TRBD2 (6 bases). The CDR3 covers 13 residues. Germline V gene sequence: CDR1 SSHAT, CDR2 FNYEAQ (reference sequence). The CDR3 region is CASSLKEGIEQYF. The CDR3, as DNA: TGTGCTAGCAGCTTAAAGGAGGGGATCGAGCAGTACTTC. Filled out from reference TRBV7-7 and TRBJ2-7, the complete variable domain reads GAGVSQSPRYKVTKRGQDVTLRCDPISSHATLYWYQQALGQGPEFLTYFNYEAQPDKSGLPSDRFSAERPEGSISTLTIQRTEQRDSAMYRCASSLKEGIEQYFGPGTRLTVT.

This clone appeared once. The genes are TRBV7-2 and TRBJ2-1, with 13 nucleotides matching TRBD2. The CDR3 is 14 amino acids. The V gene's germline CDR1 is SGHTA and CDR2 FQGNSA. V lost 10 bases to trimming and J lost 6 bases; unmatched junction nucleotides: 6. The DNA for the CDR3 is TGTGCCACGGGACTAGCGGGATTGGGCAATGAGCAGTTCTTC. Protein: CATGLAGLGNEQFF.

The rearrangement joins TRBV5-6 to TRBJ1-2, with 9 bases lining up with TRBD1. This CDR3 has 15 amino acids. Looked up from germline, CDR1 is SGHDT and CDR2 is YYEEEE. V gave up 4 bases and J gave up 6 bases; unmatched junction bases: 10. CDR3 nucleotides: TGTGCCAGCAGCAAAAAACCCCGGACAGGGGATGGCTACACCTTC. Residues: CASSKKPRTGDGYTF.

This clone is labeled medium-sized. The rearrangement joins TRBV6-1 to TRBJ1-2; D possibly corresponds to TRBD1 (5 bases). Per germline, CDR1 MNHNS and CDR2 SASEGT. Trimming removed 6 bases from V and 4 bases from J, with 12 bases in between. The CDR3 sequence is 13 residues long. The CDR3 DNA reads TGTGCCAGCAGACCCGACAGCTTCTATGGCTACACCTTC. This codes for CASRPDSFYGYTF.

The chain carries TRBV11-2 and TRBJ2-1, with 12 nucleotides matching TRBD2. V was pared by 5 bases and J by 10 bases, with 12 bases of the junction left unmatched. This CDR3 comprises 16 residues. The germline V gene encodes CDR1 SGHAT and CDR2 FQNNGV. For the CDR3, the DNA is TGTGCCAGCAGCCCCTCCGGGACTAGCGGGTTTAGGGAGCAGTTCTTC. Translated: CASSPSGTSGFREQFF.

The chain uses TRBV29-1 and TRBJ1-1, with 11 bases fitting TRBD1. The V and J ends lost 6 bases and 5 bases, in that order; junction bases with no gene match: 11. The CDR3 runs 15 residues. Germline V gene sequence: CDR1 SQVTM, CDR2 ANQGSEA. The CDR3: CSVPRDGTGGTEAFF. CDR3 bases: TGCAGCGTCCCCAGGGATGGGACAGGGGGGACTGAAGCTTTCTTT.

The CDR3 DNA sequence: TGCGCCAGCAGCTTGGCCTTCTCGACGGGGGGAAACACCATATATTTT. Translation: CASSLAFSTGGNTIYF. The chain couples TRBV5-1 to TRBJ1-3; D is ambiguous. V lost 0 bases, J lost 4 bases, and 14 bases lay in between. Per germline, CDR1 SGHRS and CDR2 YFSETQ. This CDR3 spans 16 amino acids.

The rearrangement links TRBV6-5 to TRBJ1-6; 8 bases are shared with TRBD1. Germline CDR1 reads MNHEY; CDR2 reads SVGAGI. This CDR3 has 14 amino acids. Trimming cost V 2 bases and J 10 bases; bases outside gene matches: 4. The CDR3 sequence is CASSYRQGFSPLHF. In DNA form, the CDR3 reads TGTGCCAGCAGTTACCGACAGGGGTTCTCACCCCTCCACTTT.

This clone was recorded a few times. The rearrangement links TRBV5-1 to TRBJ2-2; perhaps TRBD1 as D (5 bases). CDR3 length: 15 residues. Trimming stripped 0 bases from V and 1 base from J, with 7 bases between. Germline CDR1 SGHRS, CDR2 YFSETQ. CDR3 amino acids: CASSLATGNTGELFF. The CDR3 DNA reads as TGCGCCAGCAGCTTGGCTACAGGGAACACCGGGGAGCTGTTTTTT.

The genes are TRBV6-6 and TRBJ2-2, with D possibly matching TRBD2 (5 bases). The germline V gene encodes CDR1 MNHNY and CDR2 SVGAGI (reference sequence). The ends were cut back, 7 bases at V and 8 bases at J, with 14 bases in the middle. This CDR3 comprises 13 residues. This CDR3 reads CASIDEGNGELFF. For the CDR3, the DNA is TGTGCCAGCATTGATGAGGGCAATGGGGAGCTGTTTTTT.

The gene calls are TRBV23-1 and TRBJ2-7; TRBD1 is a possible D gene (6 bases). TRBV23-1 carries the ORF label, with uncertain function. The germline V and J ends were trimmed by 0 bases and 3 bases, with 18 bases remaining between them. The CDR3 sequence is 17 residues long. The CDR3 region is CASSQSLKQGEVYEQYF. The CDR3 DNA reads TGCGCCAGCAGTCAATCGCTAAAACAGGGTGAGGTCTACGAGCAGTACTTC.

This chain uses TRBV28 with TRBJ1-3, with D unclear. CDR1 MDHEN and CDR2 SYDVKM come from the germline V gene. This CDR3 is 13 amino acids long. V was clipped by 6 bases and J by 7 bases, with 13 bases between them. CDR3 coding DNA: TGTGCCAGCAGCCAATTATCCGTCAACACCATATATTTT. It is translated as CASSQLSVNTIYF.

The gene calls are TRBV30 and TRBJ2-6; D is perhaps TRBD1 (6 bases). Trimming left V 4 bases short and J 4 bases short, with 14 bases between. The CDR3 loop spans 15 amino acids. Germline CDR1 GTSNPN, CDR2 SVGIG (reference sequence). CDR3 nucleotide sequence: TGTGCCTGGAATAAAGGGGGATACGGGGCCAACGTCCTGACTTTC. Amino acids: CAWNKGGYGANVLTF. The whole variable domain, remainder taken from reference TRBV30 and TRBJ2-6, is SQTIHQWPATLVQPVGSPLSLECTVEGTSNPNLYWYRQAAGRGLQLLFYSVGIGQISSEVPQNLSASRPQDRQFILSSKKLLLSDSGFYLCAWNKGGYGANVLTFGAGSRLTVL.

The CDR3 DNA is TGTGCCTGGACCCTTGCCTGGGAAAAAAACATTCAGTACTTC. Its protein product is CAWTLAWEKNIQYF. The gene calls are TRBV30 and TRBJ2-4; no definite D call. The CDR3 loop spans 14 amino acids. V was shortened by 4 bases and J by 4 bases, with 14 bases between the two germline ends. CDR1 GTSNPN and CDR2 SVGIG come from the germline V gene (reference sequence).

This sequence joins TRBV6-5 and TRBJ2-1; tentatively, D is TRBD2 (5 bases). CDR1 is MNHEY and CDR2 is SVGAGI in the germline V gene. The CDR3 loop spans 16 amino acids. Trimming took off 4 bases at V and 1 base at J, with 14 bases between the two ends. The CDR3 nucleotides read TGTGCCAGCAGTTCCCAACTAGTATCGTCCTACAATGAGCAGTTCTTC. Translated: CASSSQLVSSYNEQFF.

The genes are TRBV7-3 and TRBJ2-7; D not resolved. V gave up 8 bases and J gave up 5 bases, with 7 bases separating them. This CDR3 contains 10 residues. Germline CDR1 SGHTA, CDR2 FQGTGA. The CDR3: CASGGHEQYF. CDR3 DNA sequence: TGTGCCAGCGGTGGTCACGAGCAGTACTTC.

V gene TRBV2 combines with J gene TRBJ2-5, with D uncertain. Trimming removed 4 bases at V and 5 bases at J, with 8 bases between. The CDR3 is 12 amino acids. The V gene's germline CDR1 is SNHLY and CDR2 FYNNEI. In DNA form, the CDR3 reads TGTGCCAGCAGTGTTAGATTGGAGACCCAGTACTTC. Translating gives CASSVRLETQYF.

This chain uses TRBV29-1 with TRBJ1-1; no reliable D call. There are 11 residues in the CDR3. V was clipped by 1 base and J by 7 bases, with 7 bases between them. CDR1 and CDR2 from the germline V gene are SQVTM and ANQGSEA. CDR3 loop: CSVEGVGEAFF. For the CDR3, the DNA is TGCAGCGTTGAAGGGGTTGGTGAAGCTTTCTTT.

The chain links TRBV27 to TRBJ2-5; TRBD1 agrees at 9 bases. The germline gives CDR1 MNHEY, CDR2 SMNVEV (reference sequence). V was clipped by 1 base and J by 4 bases; unmatched bases: 1. This CDR3 has 14 amino acids. The CDR3 spells CASSLYRGRETQYF. CDR3 nucleotides: TGTGCCAGCAGTTTATACAGGGGGCGAGAGACCCAGTACTTC.

V gene TRBV9 combines with J gene TRBJ2-1; D perhaps matches TRBD2 (6 bases). Trimming took off 0 bases at V and 3 bases at J, with 10 bases between the two ends. The germline V gene encodes CDR1 SGDLS and CDR2 YYNGEE. The CDR3 spans 15 residues. DNA for the CDR3: TGTGCCAGCAGCGTAGTAATGGGGGGCTACAATGAGCAGTTCTTC. It translates to CASSVVMGGYNEQFF.

The table lists this clone with a count of one. The rearrangement links TRBV7-3 to TRBJ2-1; D perhaps matches TRBD2 (6 bases). The CDR3 length is 15 residues. Looked up from germline, CDR1 is SGHTA and CDR2 is FQGTGA. Trimming shortened V by 4 bases and J by 6 bases, and 16 bases separated the two germline ends. CDR3 region: CASSYPGSGLNEQFF. For the CDR3, the DNA is TGTGCCAGCAGCTACCCAGGTAGCGGCCTCAATGAGCAGTTCTTC.

The J gene is TRBJ2-7, the V gene TRBV5-6, with a tentative D call TRBD2 (5 bases). Germline lookup yields CDR1 SGHDT and CDR2 YYEEEE. V lost 4 bases to trimming and J lost 2 bases, with 13 bases between them. This CDR3 has 14 amino acids. The CDR3 loop reads CASSVGSVPYEQYF. The DNA for the CDR3 is TGTGCCAGCAGCGTTGGTAGCGTCCCCTACGAGCAGTACTTC.

The rearrangement links TRBV5-6 to TRBJ2-7; 9 bases match TRBD1. The CDR3 runs to 16 residues. J was trimmed by 0 bases and V by 4 bases; bases with no gene match: 8. In germline, CDR1 is SGHDT, CDR2 YYEEEE. The CDR3 DNA reads TGTGCCAGCAGCCCGGGACAGGGCTCTATCTCCTACGAGCAGTACTTC. Its translation is CASSPGQGSISYEQYF.

This clone was recorded a few times. The J gene is TRBJ2-5, the V gene TRBV5-5; TRBD2 agrees at 14 bases. Germline CDR1 and CDR2: SGHKS and YYEKEE (reference sequence). This CDR3 comprises 16 residues. Losses at the gene ends were 3 bases for V and 5 bases for J; bases not matched to a gene: 6. In nucleotides, the CDR3 is TGTGCCAGCAGCTGGGGACTAGCGGGAGTAGGGGAGACCCAGTACTTC. Residues: CASSWGLAGVGETQYF.

V and J are TRBV19 and TRBJ2-3, with 10 nucleotides matching TRBD2. This CDR3 comprises 16 residues. Germline V lookup: CDR1 LNHDA, CDR2 SQIVND (reference sequence). The junction had 9 bases not matched to a gene; V was cut back by 5 bases and J by 4 bases. Here the CDR3 DNA reads TGTGCCAGTAGTTCCCAGGGAGCGGGAGGGCCAGATACGCAGTATTTT. This encodes CASSSQGAGGPDTQYF.

This clone turned up a few times. The chain combines TRBV7-2 with TRBJ2-7, with D tentatively TRBD2 (6 bases). Germline V gene sequence: CDR1 SGHTA, CDR2 FQGNSA. V dropped 5 bases and J dropped 5 bases, with 10 bases sitting between them. The length of the CDR3 is 12 residues. The CDR3 DNA reads as TGTGCCAGCAGCCCCCGCGGGGACGAGCAGTACTTC. It codes for CASSPRGDEQYF.

CDR3 bases: TGTGCCAGCAGCACTCAATTCGGACAGGAGGAGCAGTTCTTC. This codes for CASSTQFGQEEQFF. This chain links TRBV7-3 with TRBJ2-1; 7 bases map to TRBD1. There are 14 residues in the CDR3. V gave up 5 bases and J gave up 10 bases; unmatched junction bases: 11. Germline CDR1 is SGHTA and CDR2 is FQGTGA. The full variable domain, its missing parts supplied by reference TRBV7-3 and TRBJ2-1, is GAGVSQTPSNKVTEKGKYVELRCDPISGHTALYWYRQSLGQGPEFLIYFQGTGAADDSGLPNDRFFAVRPEGSVSTLKIQRTERGDSAVYLCASSTQFGQEEQFFGPGTRLTVL.

This chain joins TRBV29-1 and TRBJ1-3, with D possibly being TRBD1 (6 bases). Germline values: CDR1 SQVTM, CDR2 ANQGSEA. Trimming cost V 8 bases and J 4 bases, with 18 bases left between them. The CDR3 has 14 amino acids. CDR3 sequence: CSHLVGGPGNTIYF. The CDR3, as DNA: TGCAGCCATTTGGTGGGGGGGCCGGGAAACACCATATATTTT.

This clone is a singleton in its sample. V and J are TRBV7-9 and TRBJ1-5; the match to TRBD1 covers 9 bases. CDR1 is SEHNR and CDR2 is FQNEAQ in the germline V gene (reference sequence). CDR3 length: 18 residues. Unmatched junction bases numbered 7, after V lost 1 base and J lost 0 bases. The CDR3 here is CASSLVGTGKNSNQPQHF. The CDR3 DNA is TGTGCCAGCAGCTTAGTAGGGACAGGGAAGAATAGCAATCAGCCCCAGCATTTT.

This chain joins TRBV18 and TRBJ1-5; the D is unclear. The CDR3 is 13 residues long. Trimming left V 5 bases short and J 5 bases short, with 10 bases between. Germline V gene sequence: CDR1 KGHSH, CDR2 LQKENI. CDR3 protein: CASSTSLDQPQHF. In DNA form, the CDR3 reads TGTGCCAGCTCAACCAGTTTGGATCAGCCCCAGCATTTT.

The rearrangement links TRBV19 to TRBJ2-2, with D maybe TRBD2 (5 bases). Germline CDR1 reads LNHDA; CDR2 reads SQIVND (reference sequence). The CDR3 covers 19 residues. With 4 bases removed from V and 4 bases from J, the gap between germline ends came to 25 bases. CDR3 DNA sequence: TGTGCCAGTAGTAAGGGCCCTAGCCTCCTTCTCCGAGCCACCGGGGAGCTGTTTTTT. As protein: CASSKGPSLLLRATGELFF. Drawing the rest from reference TRBV19 and TRBJ2-2, the complete variable domain is DGGITQSPKYLFRKEGQNVTLSCEQNLNHDAMYWYRQDPGQGLRLIYYSQIVNDFQKGDIAEGYSVSREKKESFPLTVTSAQKNPTAFYLCASSKGPSLLLRATGELFFGEGSRLTVL.

This clone occurred a few times. V usage is TRBV2 and J usage is TRBJ1-1; maybe TRBD1 (5 bases). The CDR3 consists of 15 residues. V was cut by 6 bases and J by 1 base, with 15 bases left in between. Germline V gene data show CDR1 as SNHLY and CDR2 as FYNNEI. The CDR3: CASRAQTTGNTEAFF. CDR3 nucleotides: TGTGCCAGCAGGGCCCAAACCACAGGGAACACTGAAGCTTTCTTT.